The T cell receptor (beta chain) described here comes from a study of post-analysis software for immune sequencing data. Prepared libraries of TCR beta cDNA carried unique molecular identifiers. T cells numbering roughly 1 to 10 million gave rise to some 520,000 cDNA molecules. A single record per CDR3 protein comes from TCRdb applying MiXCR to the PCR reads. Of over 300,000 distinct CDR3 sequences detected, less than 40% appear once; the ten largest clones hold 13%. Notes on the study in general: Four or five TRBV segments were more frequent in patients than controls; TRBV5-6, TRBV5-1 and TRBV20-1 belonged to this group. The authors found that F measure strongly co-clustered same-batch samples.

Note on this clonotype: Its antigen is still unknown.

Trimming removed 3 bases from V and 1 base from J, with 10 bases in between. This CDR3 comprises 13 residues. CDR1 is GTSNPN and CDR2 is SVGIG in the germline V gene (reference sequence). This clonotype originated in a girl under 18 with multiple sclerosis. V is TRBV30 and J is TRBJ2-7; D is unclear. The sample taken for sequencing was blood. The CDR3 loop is CAWSVSLSYEQYF. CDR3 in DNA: TGTGCCTGGAGCGTAAGCCTATCCTACGAGCAGTACTTC.